Below are 30 T cell receptor beta chains sequenced from a single sample in a study of blood T cell repertoires in COVID-19. Profiled with immunoSEQ multiplex PCR; TCRdb holds only in-frame clones, not every one. The sample yields some 200,000 clones, roughly 80% seen once. The sample was PBMCs or T cells enriched from blood (not recorded which). These receptors all stem from a middle-aged woman with acute COVID-19.

The rearrangement joins TRBV4-2 to TRBJ1-1; TRBD1 matches at 11 bases. CDR1 LGHNA and CDR2 YNFKEQ come from the germline V gene. This CDR3 is built from 17 residues. V trimming: 0 bases; J trimming: 6 bases; junction bases outside the gene matches: 9. CDR3 loop: CASSQDSSGQGDPEAFF. Written as DNA, the CDR3 is TGTGCCAGCAGCCAAGATAGTTCGGGACAGGGGGACCCTGAAGCTTTCTTT.

The chain employs TRBV18 and TRBJ1-4, with D possibly matching TRBD1 (5 bases). Trimming pared 4 bases from V and 4 bases from J, leaving 10 bases between. The CDR3 is made up of 14 amino acids. The germline gives CDR1 KGHSH, CDR2 LQKENI. CDR3: CASSLAGFNEKLFF. CDR3 DNA: TGTGCCAGCTCACTCGCAGGGTTTAATGAAAAACTGTTTTTT.

This chain uses TRBV16 with TRBJ2-7; D gene unclear. Germline V CDR1 and CDR2: KGHSY, FQNENV. V lost 4 bases and J 5 bases, leaving 6 bases between the germline ends. The CDR3 sequence is 11 residues long. The CDR3 is CASSRTDEQYF. CDR3 nucleotides: TGTGCCAGCAGCCGCACGGACGAGCAGTACTTC.

This chain uses TRBV28 with TRBJ1-6, with D tentatively TRBD1 (5 bases). With 2 bases removed from V and 1 base from J, the gap between germline ends came to 18 bases. The length of the CDR3 is 19 residues. Germline V gives CDR1 MDHEN, CDR2 SYDVKM. In DNA, the CDR3 is TGTGCCAGCAGTTTAGTTCGACAGTGGGGTGGGTCCTATAATTCACCCCTCCACTTT. As protein: CASSLVRQWGGSYNSPLHF.

The DNA for the CDR3 is TGTGCCAGCAGCCAAGGGGGGACAGGCGGCAATCAGCCCCAGCATTTT. It encodes CASSQGGTGGNQPQHF. V usage is TRBV4-2 and J usage is TRBJ1-5; 8 bases are shared with TRBD1. Germline values: CDR1 LGHNA, CDR2 YNFKEQ. This CDR3 has 16 residues. Trimming took 1 base from V and 2 from J; bases not matched to a gene: 4.

This chain links TRBV2 with TRBJ1-1; TRBD1 aligns across 7 bases. V lost 5 bases to trimming and J lost 5 bases; unmatched junction nucleotides: 8. The CDR3 covers 14 residues. In germline, CDR1 is SNHLY, CDR2 FYNNEI. CDR3 nucleotide sequence: TGTGCCAGCAGTAGTACAGGGGCCAGAACTGAAGCTTTCTTT. As protein: CASSSTGARTEAFF.

The chain is built from TRBV3-1 (or the pseudogene TRBV3-2) and TRBJ2-5, with 8 bases aligning to TRBD1. V gave up 4 bases and J gave up 5 bases; unmatched junction bases: 9. Germline CDR1 is LGHDT and CDR2 is YNNKEL (reference sequence). The CDR3 loop spans 15 amino acids. The CDR3 loop is CASSPRTGKSETQYF. CDR3 DNA sequence: TGTGCCAGCAGCCCTCGGACAGGGAAATCGGAGACCCAGTACTTC.

The sample holds one count of this clone. CDR3 amino acids: CASTPFGGRAGNTIYF. The CDR3 DNA reads as TGTGCCAGTACTCCCTTCGGGGGAAGAGCTGGAAACACCATATATTTT. The gene calls are TRBV19 and TRBJ1-3, with a weak D call TRBD1 (5 bases). This CDR3 has 16 residues. Germline V gives CDR1 LNHDA, CDR2 SQIVND (reference sequence). V was pared by 7 bases and J by 2 bases, with 18 bases between.

In this sample, this clone turned up a few times. Other DNA sequences in the same sample also yield this CDR3. J is TRBJ2-5 and V is TRBV18; 7 nucleotides align to TRBD2. V was clipped by 0 bases and J by 5 bases; unmatched bases: 0. Per the germline V gene, CDR1 is KGHSH and CDR2 is LQKENI. The CDR3 extends over 13 amino acids. CDR3 DNA: TGTGCCAGCTCACCACCGGGGGGGGAGACCCAGTACTTC. It yields the protein CASSPPGGETQYF.

This sequence joins TRBV12-5 and TRBJ2-3, with unresolved D. The V end was cut by 3 bases, the J end by 0 bases, with 7 bases between. The CDR3 totals 14 residues. The germline V gene has CDR1 LGHNT and CDR2 FRNRAP. CDR3 sequence reads: CASGLEASTDTQYF. The CDR3 DNA reads TGTGCTAGTGGTTTAGAAGCTAGCACAGATACGCAGTATTTT.

This clone was seen just once. J is TRBJ1-2 and V is TRBV7-2; D ambiguous. Germline CDR1 is SGHTA and CDR2 is FQGNSA. V was shortened by 1 base and J by 1 base, with 7 bases between the two germline ends. The CDR3 covers 14 residues. CDR3 residues: CASSLEYSNYGYTF. The CDR3 DNA reads as TGTGCCAGCAGCTTAGAATATAGTAACTATGGCTACACCTTC. The whole variable domain, remainder taken from reference TRBV7-2 and TRBJ1-2, is GAGVSQSPSNKVTEKGKDVELRCDPISGHTALYWYRQSLGQGLEFLIYFQGNSAPDKSGLPSDRFSAERTGGSVSTLTIQRTQQEDSAVYLCASSLEYSNYGYTFGSGTRLTVV.

The chain couples TRBV4-2 to TRBJ2-2, with 10 positions matching TRBD2. After removal of 0 bases from V and 0 bases from J, the junction contained 7 bases not matched to a gene. Per the germline V gene, CDR1 is LGHNA and CDR2 is YNFKEQ. The CDR3 loop spans 19 amino acids. The CDR3: CASSQELAGSLANTGELFF. CDR3 sequence (DNA): TGTGCCAGCAGCCAAGAACTAGCGGGGTCACTCGCGAACACCGGGGAGCTGTTTTTT.

V gene TRBV28 combines with J gene TRBJ1-2; possibly TRBD1 for D (5 bases). The CDR3 is 15 residues long. Looked up from germline, CDR1 is MDHEN and CDR2 is SYDVKM. The germline V and J ends were trimmed by 3 bases and 1 base, with 12 bases remaining between them. This CDR3 reads CASSFLRDYNYGYTF. CDR3 DNA: TGTGCCAGCAGTTTTCTCCGGGACTATAACTATGGCTACACCTTC.

This rearrangement joins TRBV6-5 to TRBJ1-2, with D perhaps matching TRBD1 (6 bases). CDR3 size: 13 residues. V lost 6 bases and J lost 5, with 13 bases in between. Germline V gives CDR1 MNHEY, CDR2 SVGAGI. CDR3 coding DNA: TGTGCCAGCAGCCGGACGACAGGTTATGGCTACACCTTC. Amino acids: CASSRTTGYGYTF.

This clone was seen only a few times. The rearrangement joins TRBV5-1 to TRBJ2-3; 12 bases agree with TRBD2. Trimming removed 3 bases from V and 1 base from J; junction bases left unmatched: 0. The CDR3 contains 15 residues. Germline CDR1 reads SGHRS; CDR2 reads YFSETQ. The CDR3 spells CASSWTSGGTDTQYF. The CDR3 bases are TGCGCCAGCAGCTGGACTAGCGGGGGCACAGATACGCAGTATTTT.

The V gene is TRBV18, the J gene TRBJ1-5; 7 bases are shared with TRBD1. The germline V gene encodes CDR1 KGHSH and CDR2 LQKENI. The ends lost 0 bases at V and 6 bases at J; junction bases unmatched: 11. The CDR3 extends over 17 amino acids. The CDR3 protein is CASSPPGRGGIGQPQHF. The CDR3 DNA reads TGTGCCAGCTCACCACCAGGTAGAGGGGGCATTGGTCAGCCCCAGCATTTT.

Written as DNA, the CDR3 is TGCGCCAGCAGCCAAGAATTGTCACAGGCGACTACGCAGTATTTT. This translates into CASSQELSQATTQYF. The chain combines TRBV4-3 with TRBJ2-3; perhaps TRBD1 as D (5 bases). This CDR3 comprises 15 residues. V gave up 0 bases and J gave up 8 bases, with 15 bases separating them. Germline lookup yields CDR1 LGHNA and CDR2 YSLEER.

V gene TRBV7-2 combines with J gene TRBJ1-3; no firm D call. Germline assignment: CDR1 SGHTA and CDR2 FQGNSA. Trimming removed 5 bases from V and 0 bases from J, with 8 bases in between. The CDR3 runs 14 residues. DNA for the CDR3: TGTGCCAGCAGCCCCTTCGTCTCTGGAAACACCATATATTTT. Translation: CASSPFVSGNTIYF.

The chain employs TRBV19 and TRBJ2-6; 10 bases map to TRBD1. The CDR3 has 17 amino acids. The junction had 5 bases not matched to a gene; V was cut back by 6 bases and J by 0 bases. Germline CDR1 and CDR2: LNHDA and SQIVND (reference sequence). CDR3 in DNA: TGTGCCAGTAGCGCGGGACAGGGGATCTCTGGGGCCAACGTCCTGACTTTC. Protein: CASSAGQGISGANVLTF.

This clone turned up a few times. V is TRBV25-1 and J is TRBJ2-2; the D gene is possibly TRBD2 (6 bases). CDR1 and CDR2 (germline): MGHDK, SYGVNS. Trimming shortened V by 2 bases and J by 5 bases, and 6 bases separated the two germline ends. CDR3 size: 13 residues. The CDR3 DNA sequence: TGTGCCAGCAGTGAAGGGAGGACCGGGGAGCTGTTTTTT. This sequence encodes CASSEGRTGELFF.

The V and J genes are TRBV15 and TRBJ1-1, with D possibly being TRBD1 (5 bases). The CDR3 covers 14 residues. V lost 5 bases and J 1 base, leaving 11 bases between the germline ends. Germline lookup yields CDR1 LNHNV and CDR2 YYDKDF (reference sequence). In nucleotides, the CDR3 is TGTGCCACCAGCTCTAGAACAGGGAACACTGAAGCTTTCTTT. Translated, it gives CATSSRTGNTEAFF.

The chain recombines TRBV7-8 with TRBJ1-1, with TRBD1 matching over 8 bases. The CDR3 contains 15 residues. J lost 5 bases, V lost 5 bases, and 10 bases had no gene match. Germline loops: CDR1 SGHVS, CDR2 FQNEAQ. The CDR3 sequence is CASSARTGQRTEAFF. The CDR3 nucleotides read TGTGCCAGCAGCGCACGGACAGGGCAAAGGACTGAAGCTTTCTTT.

V is TRBV19 and J is TRBJ1-2; D is perhaps TRBD1 (5 bases). There are 12 residues in the CDR3. The germline CDR1 and CDR2 sequences are LNHDA and SQIVND (reference sequence). Trimming cost V 1 base and J 6 bases, with 6 bases left between them. Here the CDR3 reads CASSIGGNGYTF. In nucleotides, the CDR3 is TGTGCCAGTAGTATAGGGGGCAATGGCTACACCTTC.

The CDR3 sequence is CASSQSRQGTPIGQFF. The CDR3 DNA reads as TGCGCCAGCAGTCAATCGCGACAGGGGACCCCCATCGGGCAGTTCTTC. The V gene is TRBV23-1, the J gene TRBJ2-1; 8 positions match TRBD1. TRBV23-1 is identified as an open reading frame with a role that is uncertain. The CDR3 runs 16 residues. V gave up 0 bases and J gave up 12 bases; unmatched junction bases: 13.

The chain is built from TRBV14 and TRBJ2-3; 7 nucleotides line up with TRBD1. The CDR3 is 15 amino acids. Per the germline V gene, CDR1 is SGHDN and CDR2 is FVKESK. The junction had 5 bases not matched to a gene; V was cut back by 4 bases and J by 1 base. This CDR3 is CASSPLDRRTDTQYF. CDR3 in DNA: TGTGCCAGCAGCCCGCTGGACAGGCGCACAGATACGCAGTATTTT.

The chain has TRBV6-5 and TRBJ1-1; TRBD1 aligns across 11 bases. The germline V gene encodes CDR1 MNHEY and CDR2 SVGAGI. The trim removed 5 bases at V and 5 bases at J, leaving 7 bases unmatched. The CDR3 has 15 residues. The CDR3 DNA reads as TGTGCCAGCAGTCCAAGGACAGGGGGCGCGACTGAAGCTTTCTTT. It codes for CASSPRTGGATEAFF.

This clone was detected a few times. V and J are TRBV27 and TRBJ2-7; 9 bases map to TRBD1. CDR3 length equals 15 residues. Germline V CDR1 and CDR2: MNHEY, SMNVEV (reference sequence). Trimming removed 0 bases from V and 3 bases from J; junction bases left unmatched: 3. CDR3 residues: CASSLSPGQGYEQYF. CDR3 nucleotides: TGTGCCAGCAGTTTATCCCCGGGACAGGGCTACGAGCAGTACTTC.

The V gene is TRBV5-1, the J gene TRBJ2-1; 9 bases agree with TRBD2. Unmatched junction bases numbered 7, after V lost 0 bases and J lost 3 bases. Germline values: CDR1 SGHRS, CDR2 YFSETQ. This CDR3 region has 17 residues. The DNA of the CDR3 is TGCGCCAGCAGCTTGGGGGCTAGCGGGAAGATCTACAATGAGCAGTTCTTC. Amino acid sequence: CASSLGASGKIYNEQFF. The full variable domain, in which reference TRBV5-1 and TRBJ2-1 provide the parts outside the CDR3, is KAGVTQTPRYLIKTRGQQVTLSCSPISGHRSVSWYQQTPGQGLQFLFEYFSETQRNKGNFPGRFSGRQFSNSRSEMNVSTLELGDSALYLCASSLGASGKIYNEQFFGPGTRLTVL.

The chain carries TRBV7-6 and TRBJ1-1; no reliable D call. The CDR3 sequence is 17 residues long. V lost 0 bases and J 0 bases, leaving 14 bases between the germline ends. Germline V gives CDR1 SGHVS, CDR2 FNYEAQ. The CDR3 sequence: CASSLARDKLMNTEAFF. CDR3 bases: TGTGCCAGCAGCTTAGCTAGAGACAAACTGATGAACACTGAAGCTTTCTTT.

DNA of the CDR3: TGTGCCAGTAGTAGGGACAATAGTTATAGCAATCAGCCCCAGCATTTT. Translated, it gives CASSRDNSYSNQPQHF. This sequence joins TRBV19 and TRBJ1-5, with TRBD1 as a possible D gene (6 bases). V lost 4 bases and J 0 bases, leaving 13 bases between the germline ends. This CDR3 has 16 residues. Germline lookup yields CDR1 LNHDA and CDR2 SQIVND (reference sequence).